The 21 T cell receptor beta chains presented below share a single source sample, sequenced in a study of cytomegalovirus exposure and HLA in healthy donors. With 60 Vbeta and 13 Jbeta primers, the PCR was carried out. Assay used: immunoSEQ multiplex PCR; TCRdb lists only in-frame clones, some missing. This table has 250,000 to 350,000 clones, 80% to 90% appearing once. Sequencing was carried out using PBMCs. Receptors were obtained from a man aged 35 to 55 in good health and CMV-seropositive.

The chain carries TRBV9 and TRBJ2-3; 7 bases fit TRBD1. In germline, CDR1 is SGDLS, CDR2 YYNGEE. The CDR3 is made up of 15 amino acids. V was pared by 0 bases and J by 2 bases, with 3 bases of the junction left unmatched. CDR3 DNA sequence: TGTGCCAGCAGCGTAGCGGGGACAGTCACAGATACGCAGTATTTT. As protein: CASSVAGTVTDTQYF.

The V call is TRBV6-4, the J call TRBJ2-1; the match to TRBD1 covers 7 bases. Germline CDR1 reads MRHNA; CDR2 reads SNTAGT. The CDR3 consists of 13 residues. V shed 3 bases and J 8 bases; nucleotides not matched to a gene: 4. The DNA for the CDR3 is TGTGCCAGCAGTGAGATACAGGGGCATGAGCAGTTCTTC. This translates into CASSEIQGHEQFF.

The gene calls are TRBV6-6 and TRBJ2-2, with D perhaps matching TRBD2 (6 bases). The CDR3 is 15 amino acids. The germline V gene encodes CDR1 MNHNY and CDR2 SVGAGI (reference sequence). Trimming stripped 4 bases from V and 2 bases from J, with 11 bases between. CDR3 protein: CASSFSGSNTGELFF. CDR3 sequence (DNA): TGTGCCAGCAGTTTTAGCGGATCTAACACCGGGGAGCTGTTTTTT.

The CDR3 DNA is TGTGCCAGTAGGACAGTACCGAACACCGGGGAGCTGTTTTTT. Encoded protein: CASRTVPNTGELFF. The chain carries TRBV19 and TRBJ2-2, with D perhaps matching TRBD1 (5 bases). Trimming removed 6 bases at V and 0 bases at J, with 8 bases between. Germline assignment: CDR1 LNHDA and CDR2 SQIVND (reference sequence). The length of the CDR3 is 14 residues.

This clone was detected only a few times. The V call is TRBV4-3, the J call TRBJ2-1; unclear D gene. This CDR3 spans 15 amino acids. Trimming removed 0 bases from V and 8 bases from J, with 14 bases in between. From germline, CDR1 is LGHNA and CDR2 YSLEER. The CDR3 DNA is TGCGCCAGCAGCCAAGATTTTGTTGAAGTAGATGAGCAGTTCTTC. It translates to CASSQDFVEVDEQFF.

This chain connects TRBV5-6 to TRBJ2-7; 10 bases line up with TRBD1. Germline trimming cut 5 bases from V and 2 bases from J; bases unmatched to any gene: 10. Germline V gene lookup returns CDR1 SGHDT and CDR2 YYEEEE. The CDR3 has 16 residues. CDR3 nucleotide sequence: TGTGCCAGCAGTCCCCCAAGGGACAGGGGTGCCTACGAGCAGTACTTC. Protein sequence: CASSPPRDRGAYEQYF.

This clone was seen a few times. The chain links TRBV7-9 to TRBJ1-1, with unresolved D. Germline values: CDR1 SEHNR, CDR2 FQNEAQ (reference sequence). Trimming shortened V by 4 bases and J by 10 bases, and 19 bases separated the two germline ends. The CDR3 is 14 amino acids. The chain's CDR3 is CASSSSGSRRRAFF. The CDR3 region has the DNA TGTGCCAGCAGCTCCAGCGGGTCCAGAAGACGAGCTTTCTTT.

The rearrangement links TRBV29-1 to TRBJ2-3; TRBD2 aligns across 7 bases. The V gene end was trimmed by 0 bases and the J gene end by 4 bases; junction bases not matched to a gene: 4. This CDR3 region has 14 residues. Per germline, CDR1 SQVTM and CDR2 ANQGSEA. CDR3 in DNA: TGCAGCGTTGAAGATCCGGGGGGAGCAGATACGCAGTATTTT. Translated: CSVEDPGGADTQYF.

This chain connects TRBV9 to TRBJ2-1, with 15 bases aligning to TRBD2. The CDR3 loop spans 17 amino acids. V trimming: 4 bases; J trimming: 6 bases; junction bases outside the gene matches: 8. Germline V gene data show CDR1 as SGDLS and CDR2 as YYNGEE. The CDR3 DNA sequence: TGTGCCAGCAGCCCCGGACTAGCGGGAGGGCCGGGCAATGAGCAGTTCTTC. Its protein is CASSPGLAGGPGNEQFF.

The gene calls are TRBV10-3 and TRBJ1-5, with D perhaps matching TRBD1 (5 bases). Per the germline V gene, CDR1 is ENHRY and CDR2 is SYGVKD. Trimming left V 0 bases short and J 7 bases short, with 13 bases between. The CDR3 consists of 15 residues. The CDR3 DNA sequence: TGTGCCATCAGTGAGTCCTCAGCTTCAGGGCAGCCCCAGCATTTT. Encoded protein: CAISESSASGQPQHF.

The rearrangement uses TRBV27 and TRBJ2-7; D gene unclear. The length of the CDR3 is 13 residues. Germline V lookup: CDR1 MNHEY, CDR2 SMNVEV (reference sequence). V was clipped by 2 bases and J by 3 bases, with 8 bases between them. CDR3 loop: CASSLVSGYEQYF. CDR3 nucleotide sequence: TGTGCCAGCAGTTTAGTTTCGGGCTACGAGCAGTACTTC.

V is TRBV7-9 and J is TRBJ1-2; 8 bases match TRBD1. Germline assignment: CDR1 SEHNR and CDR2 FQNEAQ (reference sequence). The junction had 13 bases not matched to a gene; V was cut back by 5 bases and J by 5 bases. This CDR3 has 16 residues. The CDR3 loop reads CASSPWTGSGGYGYTF. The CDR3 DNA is TGTGCCAGCAGCCCATGGACAGGGTCGGGTGGTTATGGCTACACCTTC.

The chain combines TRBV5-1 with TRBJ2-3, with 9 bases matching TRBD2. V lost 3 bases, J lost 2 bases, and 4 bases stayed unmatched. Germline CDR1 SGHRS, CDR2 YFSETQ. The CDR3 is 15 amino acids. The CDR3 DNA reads TGCGCCAGCAGCTACGGACTAGCGTTCACAGATACGCAGTATTTT. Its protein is CASSYGLAFTDTQYF.

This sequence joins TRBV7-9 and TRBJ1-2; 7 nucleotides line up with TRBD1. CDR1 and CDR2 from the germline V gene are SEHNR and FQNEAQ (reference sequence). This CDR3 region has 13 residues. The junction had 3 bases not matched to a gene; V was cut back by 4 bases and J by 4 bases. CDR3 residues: CASSWTGSYGYTF. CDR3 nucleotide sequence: TGTGCCAGCAGCTGGACAGGCTCCTATGGCTACACCTTC.

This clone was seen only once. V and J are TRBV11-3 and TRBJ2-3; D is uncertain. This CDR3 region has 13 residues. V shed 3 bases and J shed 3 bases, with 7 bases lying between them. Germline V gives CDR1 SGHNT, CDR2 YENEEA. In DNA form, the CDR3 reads TGTGCCAGCAGCTTCCCCGGGACAGATACGCAGTATTTT. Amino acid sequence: CASSFPGTDTQYF.

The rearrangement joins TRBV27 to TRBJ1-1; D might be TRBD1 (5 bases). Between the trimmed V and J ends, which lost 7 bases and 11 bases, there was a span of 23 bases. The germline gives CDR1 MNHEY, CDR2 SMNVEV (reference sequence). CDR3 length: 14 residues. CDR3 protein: CASKDLTGGTGAFF. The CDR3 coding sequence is TGTGCCAGCAAGGATCTTACAGGTGGAACCGGGGCTTTCTTT.

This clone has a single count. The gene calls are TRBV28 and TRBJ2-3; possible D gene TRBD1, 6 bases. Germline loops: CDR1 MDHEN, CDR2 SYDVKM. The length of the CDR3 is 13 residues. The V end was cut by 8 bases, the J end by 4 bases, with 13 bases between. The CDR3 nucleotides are TGTGCCAGCGGGGTCCAGGGGCCAGATACGCAGTATTTT. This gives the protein CASGVQGPDTQYF.

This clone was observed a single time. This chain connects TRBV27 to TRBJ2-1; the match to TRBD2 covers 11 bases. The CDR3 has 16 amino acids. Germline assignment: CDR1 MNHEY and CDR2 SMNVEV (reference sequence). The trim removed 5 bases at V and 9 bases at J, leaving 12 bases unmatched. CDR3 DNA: TGTGCCAGCAGTCTCCGACTAGCGGGAAGGGGGGGTGAGCAGTTCTTC. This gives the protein CASSLRLAGRGGEQFF.

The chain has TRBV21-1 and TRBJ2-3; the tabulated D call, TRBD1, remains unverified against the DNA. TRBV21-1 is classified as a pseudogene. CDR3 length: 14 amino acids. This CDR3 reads CASSPRSSTDTQYF. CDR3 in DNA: TGTGCCAGCTCCCCTCGCAGTAGCACAGATACGCAGTATTTT.

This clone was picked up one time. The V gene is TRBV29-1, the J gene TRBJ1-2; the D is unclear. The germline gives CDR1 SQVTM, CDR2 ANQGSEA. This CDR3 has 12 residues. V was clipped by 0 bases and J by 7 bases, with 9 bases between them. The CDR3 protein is CSVEEGGSGYTF. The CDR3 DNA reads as TGCAGCGTTGAAGAAGGAGGGTCTGGCTACACCTTC.

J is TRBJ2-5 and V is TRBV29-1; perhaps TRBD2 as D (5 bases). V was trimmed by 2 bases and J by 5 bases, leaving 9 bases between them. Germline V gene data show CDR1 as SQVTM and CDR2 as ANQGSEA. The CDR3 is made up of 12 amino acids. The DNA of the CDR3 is TGCAGCGTTGAATCGGGAATCGAGACCCAGTACTTC. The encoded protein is CSVESGIETQYF.